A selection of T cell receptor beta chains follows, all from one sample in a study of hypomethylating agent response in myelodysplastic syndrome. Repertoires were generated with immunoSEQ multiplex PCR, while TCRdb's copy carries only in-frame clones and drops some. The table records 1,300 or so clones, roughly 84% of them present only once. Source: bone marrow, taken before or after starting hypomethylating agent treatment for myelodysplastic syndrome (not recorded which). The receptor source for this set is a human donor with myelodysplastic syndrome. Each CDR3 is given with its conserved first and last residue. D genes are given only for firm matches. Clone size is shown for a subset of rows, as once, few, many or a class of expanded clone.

TGCGCCAGCAGCCAAGATGAGGTTCGAAACACCATATATTTT,CASSQDEVRNTIYF,TRBV4-3,TRBJ1-3,.,.
TGCGCCAGCACCTGGGGGGACAGGGGAGACTATGGCTACACCTTC,CASTWGDRGDYGYTF,TRBV5-1,TRBJ1-2,TRBD1,.
TGTGCCAGCAGCTCATACCCCGAGGGACTTATTACCGGGGAGCTGTTTTTT,CASSSYPEGLITGELFF,TRBV11-2,TRBJ2-2,.,.
TGTGCCAGCAGCTTGACCGGGACAGTTACCTACAATGAGCAGTTCTTC,CASSLTGTVTYNEQFF,TRBV7-2,TRBJ2-1,TRBD1,.
TGTGCCAGCAGCCTCTCTTTCGCGGGTTCCTACGAGCAGTACTTC,CASSLSFAGSYEQYF,TRBV7-9,TRBJ2-7,.,once
TGTGCCAGCAGCTTGGATCAGGGTAGCTCCTACGAGCAGTACTTC,CASSLDQGSSYEQYF,TRBV5-4,TRBJ2-7,.,.
TGCGCCAGCAGCAGGAACCAAGCTAACTATGGCTACACCTTC,CASSRNQANYGYTF,TRBV5-1,TRBJ1-2,.,.
TGTGCCAGCAGCGAACAGGGGCCCCTAATGAGCGGCTACACCTTC,CASSEQGPLMSGYTF,TRBV7-2,TRBJ1-2,TRBD1,.
TGTGCCAGCAGCTGGGACATCTCCTACGAGCAGTACTTC,CASSWDISYEQYF,TRBV5-4,TRBJ2-7,.,few
TGTGCCAGCAGCGTGATGATATCCGGTACCTACGAGCAGTACTTC,CASSVMISGTYEQYF,TRBV9,TRBJ2-7,.,.
TGCGCCAGCAGCCTCTCACATCTAGGTCAAGATACGCAGTATTTT,CASSLSHLGQDTQYF,TRBV4-1,TRBJ2-3,.,.